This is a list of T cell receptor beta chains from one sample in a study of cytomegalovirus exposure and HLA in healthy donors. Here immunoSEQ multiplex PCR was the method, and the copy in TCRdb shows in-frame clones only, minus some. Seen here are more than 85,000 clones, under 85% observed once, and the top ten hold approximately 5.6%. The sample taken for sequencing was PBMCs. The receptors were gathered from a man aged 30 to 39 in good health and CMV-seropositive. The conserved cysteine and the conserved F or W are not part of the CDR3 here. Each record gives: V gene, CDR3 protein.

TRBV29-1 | SVVWDSLGYEQY
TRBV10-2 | ATKGTIVHEQF
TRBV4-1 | ASSQEISVGFGEANSPLH
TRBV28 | ASTTYRGTEAF
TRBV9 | ASSVEAGGEGETQY
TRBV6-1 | ASSPLEGGGETQY
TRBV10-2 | ASSDGQGSNQPQH
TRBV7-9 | SSSRGYEQY
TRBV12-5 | ASGHQGGEY
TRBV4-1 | ASSHELAGGPDTQY
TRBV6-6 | ASRQVGELF
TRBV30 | AWSVLLPGEAF
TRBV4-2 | ASRPTLRGRERNTIY
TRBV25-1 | ASSEPGKTDTQY
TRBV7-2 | ASSFTQGAGGYT
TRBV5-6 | ASSWGEVGLGEQF
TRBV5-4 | ASSLGSGETQY
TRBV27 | ASSPGGNTDTQY
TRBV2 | ASSPPRGGTDTQY
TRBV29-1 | SILVRGRNTGELF
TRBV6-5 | ASSYPGQGVDEQY
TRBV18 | ASSPALAAERTGELF
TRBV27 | ASSLSPRVSIYGYT
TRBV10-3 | AIRTSGGDEQF
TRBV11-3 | ASSLVAGRTYEQY
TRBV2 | ASSEPSGESTDTQY
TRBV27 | ASRGGSGGGRETQY
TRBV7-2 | ASTLDSSLYEQY
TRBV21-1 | ASSKPTGQGANVLT
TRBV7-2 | ASSFEGARTF
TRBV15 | ATTIGDNYGYT
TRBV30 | AWSADRVQTTQY
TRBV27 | ASSALGRRNEQF
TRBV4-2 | ASSREYAGTSLSYEQY
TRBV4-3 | ASSQETGQGRNAEAF
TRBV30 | AWSTGGSGYT